This TCR beta chain is from a study of response to subunit inactivated influenza vaccine. TCRdb ran MiXCR on the RT-PCR reads and lists one entry per CDR3 protein. The data show roughly 760,000 distinct CDR3 sequences, 21% seen once. The study, taken as a whole, reports: Each seasonal influenza vaccination, the authors suggested, recruits few new T cells.

From germline, CDR1 is LGHNA and CDR2 YNFKEQ. The CDR3 consists of 14 residues. V was clipped by 1 base and J by 7 bases; unmatched bases: 7. In its sample, this clonotype was seen a few times. What it recognizes is unknown. The starting material was PBMCs from blood, obtained about 5 days after vaccination. This TCR was sampled from a middle-aged man who received an inactivated influenza vaccine. The rearrangement uses TRBV4-2 and TRBJ2-7; 7 bases map to TRBD2. This CDR3 reads CASSQGHSGVEQYF. The CDR3 DNA follows: TGTGCCAGCAGCCAAGGCCACAGCGGGGTAGAGCAGTACTTC.